Listed here is a single TCR beta chain. These data belong to a study of blood T cell repertoires in COVID-19. About the research overall: Acute and convalescent COVID-19 samples came from the United States, Italy and Spain. T cells, B-cell-depleted T cells, or PBMCs supplied cDNA or gDNA.

Trimming pared 0 bases from V and 1 base from J, leaving 10 bases between. CDR1 is SGHVS and CDR2 is FNYEAQ in the germline V gene. This CDR3 spans 16 amino acids. As handled by the study authors: From reference gene primer amplification, estimates of nucleated cell counts were derived. This table comes from immunoSEQ multiplex PCR, and its TCRdb copy is limited to in-frame clones, with some not included. V, J and clone size derive from that table, while D and trimming were established from the DNA sequence. The table records over 150,000 clones, 85% to 90% of them present only once. What was sequenced was peripheral blood. The sequence was collected from a woman aged 18-35 years who had recovered from COVID-19. This chain connects TRBV7-6 to TRBJ2-1; possible D gene TRBD2, 5 bases. CDR3: CASSLAYRGSYNEQFF. The CDR3 region has the DNA TGTGCCAGCAGCTTAGCATATCGGGGATCCTACAATGAGCAGTTCTTC.